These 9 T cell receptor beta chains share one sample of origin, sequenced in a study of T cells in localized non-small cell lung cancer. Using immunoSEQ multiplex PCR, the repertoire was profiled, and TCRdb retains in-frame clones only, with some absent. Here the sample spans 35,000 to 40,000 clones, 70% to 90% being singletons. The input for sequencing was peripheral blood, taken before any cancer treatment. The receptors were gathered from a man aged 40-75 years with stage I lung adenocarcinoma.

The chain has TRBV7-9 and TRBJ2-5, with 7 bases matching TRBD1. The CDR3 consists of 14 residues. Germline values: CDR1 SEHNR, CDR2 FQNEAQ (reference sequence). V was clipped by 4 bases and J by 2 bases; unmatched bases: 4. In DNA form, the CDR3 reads TGTGCCAGCAGCTCTTCGACAGGGCAAGAGACCCAGTACTTC. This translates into CASSSSTGQETQYF.

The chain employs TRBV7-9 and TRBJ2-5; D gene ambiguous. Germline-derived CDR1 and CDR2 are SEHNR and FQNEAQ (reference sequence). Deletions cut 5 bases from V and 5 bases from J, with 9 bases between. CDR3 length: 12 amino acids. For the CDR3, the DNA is TGTGCCAGCAGCCACGCCGGGGAGACCCAGTACTTC. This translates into CASSHAGETQYF.

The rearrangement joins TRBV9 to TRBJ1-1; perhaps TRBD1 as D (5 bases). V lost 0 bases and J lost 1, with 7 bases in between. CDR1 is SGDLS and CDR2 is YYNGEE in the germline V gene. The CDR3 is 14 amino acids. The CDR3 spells CASSVGGANTEAFF. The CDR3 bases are TGTGCCAGCAGCGTAGGGGGCGCGAACACTGAAGCTTTCTTT.

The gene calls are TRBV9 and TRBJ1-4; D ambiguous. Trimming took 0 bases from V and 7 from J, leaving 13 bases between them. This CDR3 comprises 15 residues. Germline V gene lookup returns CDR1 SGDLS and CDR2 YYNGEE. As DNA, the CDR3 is TGTGCCAGCAGCGTAGGCTCAGGCCTCGGTGAAAAACTGTTTTTT. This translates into CASSVGSGLGEKLFF.

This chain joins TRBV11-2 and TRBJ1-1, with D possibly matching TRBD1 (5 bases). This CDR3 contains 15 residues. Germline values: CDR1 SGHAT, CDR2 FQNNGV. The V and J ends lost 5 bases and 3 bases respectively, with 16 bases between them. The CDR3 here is CASSHRAGADTEAFF. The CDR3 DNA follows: TGTGCCAGCAGCCATAGGGCCGGGGCTGACACTGAAGCTTTCTTT.

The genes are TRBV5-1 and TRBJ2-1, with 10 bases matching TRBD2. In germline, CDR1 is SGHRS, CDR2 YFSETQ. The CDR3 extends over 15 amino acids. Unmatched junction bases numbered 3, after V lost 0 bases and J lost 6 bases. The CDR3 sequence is CASSLGASGSNEQFF. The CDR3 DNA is TGCGCCAGCAGCTTGGGGGCTAGCGGGAGCAATGAGCAGTTCTTC.

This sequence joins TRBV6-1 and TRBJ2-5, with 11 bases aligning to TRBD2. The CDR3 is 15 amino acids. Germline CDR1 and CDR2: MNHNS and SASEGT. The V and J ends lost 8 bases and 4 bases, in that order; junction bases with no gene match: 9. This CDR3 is CASGLSSGRRETQYF. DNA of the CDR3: TGTGCCAGCGGCCTGTCTAGCGGGAGGAGAGAGACCCAGTACTTC.

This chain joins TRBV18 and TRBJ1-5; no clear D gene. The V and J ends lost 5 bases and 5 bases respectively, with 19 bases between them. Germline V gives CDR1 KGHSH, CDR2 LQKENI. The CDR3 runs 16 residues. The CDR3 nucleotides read TGTGCCAGCTCAGTCCCGGGGTCTACTACCGATCAGCCCCAGCATTTT. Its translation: CASSVPGSTTDQPQHF.

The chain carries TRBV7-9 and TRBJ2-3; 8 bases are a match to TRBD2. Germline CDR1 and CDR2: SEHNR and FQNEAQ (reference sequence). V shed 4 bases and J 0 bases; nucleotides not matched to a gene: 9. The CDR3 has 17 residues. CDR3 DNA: TGTGCCAGCAGCTGGGCGGGGGGAGCGGAGAGCACAGATACGCAGTATTTT. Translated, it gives CASSWAGGAESTDTQYF.